The clone carrying this T cell receptor beta chain was seen many times. Amplification targeted TCR beta CDR3 regions from RNA transcripts. First-round RT-PCR targeting the TCR CDR3 was performed with the HTBI primer set. MiXCR was run by TCRdb on the multiplex PCR reads, yielding one entry per CDR3 protein. Counted here are 360,000 or so distinct CDR3 sequences, 15% occurring once; the ten biggest clones make up approximately 19%. The data were obtained in a study of T cells in Graves' hyperthyroidism and ophthalmopathy. Patients showing uncontrolled infection, other autoimmune disease, pregnancy or lactation were ineligible. The diagnostic basis comprised clinical symptoms, serum thyroxine and TRAb, thyroid ultrasound and orbital computed tomography. This receptor was identified in a woman aged 55-70 years with Graves' ophthalmopathy. Sequencing input: blood.

CDR3 coding DNA: TGTGCCAGCAGTCCCCTGTTTTCGCGGGAAGTTTACGAGCAGTACTTC. The encoded protein is CASSPLFSREVYEQYF. The gene calls are TRBV28 and TRBJ2-7; possibly TRBD2 for D (6 bases). The CDR3 spans 16 residues. Per the germline V gene, CDR1 is MDHEN and CDR2 is SYDVKM. Trimming took 5 bases from V and 4 from J, leaving 21 bases between them.